This note documents a single T cell receptor beta chain sequence. Its antigen remains unidentified. Base qualities are not provided; no much larger clone lies one nucleotide away. This sample is drawn from a study of cytotoxic CD8 clonotypes in ibrutinib-treated CLL (dated by TCRdb to about 2021). General notes on the study: The cohort had 11 to 12 relapsed/refractory and roughly 14 treatment-naive patients; some 17 were IGHV unmutated. Responses were partial in approximately 24 patients and complete in 2; after median approximately 69 months follow-up, about 14 stayed in remission and about twelve progressed. Response samples were obtained after a median of approximately twelve months of treatment, with a range of roughly 6 to 40 months. On average, each sample yielded around 250,000 productive templates and under 95,000 productive rearrangements. Longitudinal samples were available for about 30% of the roughly 86 trial participants. Cryopreserved peripheral blood mononuclear cells were obtained prior to treatment, at the time of response, and at either disease progression or sustained remission. Broad study findings and their caveats: Public clonotypes were found to be uncommon and were observed to contract or remain stable during treatment; the increase in clonality was shown to reflect expansion of private clonotypes at ibrutinib response. An increase in clonality was observed at ibrutinib response, with clonality remaining stable during sustained remission and falling back toward baseline at progression. Baseline clonality exceeded that of age-matched healthy donors and correlated strongly with circulating CD8+ T-cell counts. Lymph node repertoires were not examined, and the timing of sampling was not matched between patients in sustained remission and those whose disease progressed.

For TCR beta library preparation, about 2 micrograms of genomic DNA were isolated from cryopreserved PBMCs. Longitudinal blood samples from CLL patients on ibrutinib monotherapy underwent high-throughput TCR beta sequencing. The patients were enrolled in a single-center, open-label phase 2 trial of ibrutinib monotherapy. On a MiSeq, deep resolution sequencing aimed for a depth between 1 in 1 million and 1 in 200,000 T cells, with each clonotype covered 10x on average. TCR beta libraries were generated with the immunoSEQ hsTCRB Kit. As for how the authors treated the data: ImmunoSEQ Data Assistant and ImmunoSEQ Analyzer were used for data analysis, and V, D and J genes were assigned according to IMGT definitions. Clonality was computed as one minus normalized Shannon entropy of productive rearrangement frequencies, ranging from 0 to 1. Public clonotype analysis was restricted to overrepresented clonotypes comprising at least 0.05% of each patient's repertoire. About 13 age-matched healthy donor repertoires from immuneACCESS were used as controls for clonality. TCRdb retrieved this table from immuneACCESS and kept in-frame rearrangements only. Not all clones are present; in checked studies, unresolved V genes account for under half, and no reason is known for the remainder. V, J and clone size reflect that table, while D and trimming were determined from the DNA. This sample has some 290,000 clones in its table, and around four fifths of those were observed once. The biggest ten clones account for over 6.5% of the sample.

The germline V gene gives CDR1 as KGHSH and CDR2 as LQKENI. Trimming removed 3 bases from V and 4 bases from J; the gene matches leave 4 bases unexplained. Its CDR3 holds 16 amino acids, cysteine through phenylalanine. The sequence is cut down to CDR3 DNA, 48 bases in frame from base 1. The clonotype was recovered from a human donor with chronic lymphocytic leukemia. Sequenced material: PBMCs, taken before ibrutinib treatment. The chain is assembled from TRBV18 and TRBJ2-3, with 13 bases aligning to TRBD2. The nucleotide sequence reads as follows: TGTGCCAGCTCACCCCGGACTAGCGGGAGTTCAGATACGCAGTATTTT. Translated, it gives CASSPRTSGSSDTQYF.